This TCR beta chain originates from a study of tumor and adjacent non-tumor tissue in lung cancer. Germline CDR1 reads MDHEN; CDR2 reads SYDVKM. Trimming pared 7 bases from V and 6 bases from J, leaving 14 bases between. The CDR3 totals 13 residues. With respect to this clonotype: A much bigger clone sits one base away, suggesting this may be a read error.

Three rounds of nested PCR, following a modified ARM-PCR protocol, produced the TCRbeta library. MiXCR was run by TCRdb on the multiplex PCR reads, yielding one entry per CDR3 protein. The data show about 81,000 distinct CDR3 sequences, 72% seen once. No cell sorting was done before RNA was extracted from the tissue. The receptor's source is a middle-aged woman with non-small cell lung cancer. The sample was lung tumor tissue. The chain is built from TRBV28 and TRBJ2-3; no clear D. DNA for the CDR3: TGTGCCAGCAATACGACGCTCCACGATACGCAGTATTTT. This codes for CASNTTLHDTQYF.